This entry features one T cell receptor (beta chain) sequence. As yet, its antigen is unknown. Germline trimming cut 2 bases from V and 8 bases from J; bases unmatched to any gene: 7. The germline V gene has CDR1 SGHTA and CDR2 FQGTGA. CDR3 size: 16 residues. The sample originates from a study of T-cell reconstitution after alpha-beta-depleted transplantation in children. The study, taken as a whole, reports: The study traced high day-60 TCRbeta diversity in some patients to surviving recipient T cells and thymic progenitors. Fresh T-cell production supplied most of the T-cell counts and diversity seen one year after transplant. The study reportedly traced alpha-beta T cells about two months after transplant to several hundred expanded graft clones.

Preparation of the TCRbeta library involved a method that used unique molecular identifiers. TCRdb ran MiXCR on the PCR reads and lists one entry per CDR3 protein. Of about 130,000 distinct CDR3 sequences in the sample, about a tenth are singletons; the top ten hold around 24%. Specimen: PBMCs, mostly from graft donor cells, collected 180 days after TCRalphabeta/CD19-depleted stem cell transplant. This TCR was sampled from a girl in the first two years of life who had a stem cell transplant for combined immunodeficiency, so the T cells may come from the graft donor. The chain has TRBV7-3 and TRBJ2-3; 13 positions match TRBD2. CDR3 bases: TGTGCCAGCAGCTTAGAAGGGACTAGCGGGGCCTTTACGCAGTATTTT. Encoded protein: CASSLEGTSGAFTQYF.